This note documents a single T cell receptor (beta chain) sequence. The record originates from a study of blood T cell repertoires in COVID-19. The CDR3 spans 17 residues. Trimming removed 3 bases from V and 2 bases from J; junction bases left unmatched: 7. Germline CDR1 reads SEHNR; CDR2 reads FQNEAQ (reference sequence). The method was immunoSEQ multiplex PCR; TCRdb's version includes in-frame clones alone and lacks a portion of them. Here the sample spans about 95,000 clones, about four fifths being singletons. This clonotype originated in an older man with COVID-19, enrolled during active disease. The sequenced sample consisted of peripheral blood. The chain carries TRBV7-9 and TRBJ2-7; 13 nucleotides agree with TRBD2. CDR3 nucleotides: TGTGCCAGCAGCTTCTACCGGACTAGCGGGGGAGCCTACGAGCAGTACTTC. It yields the protein CASSFYRTSGGAYEQYF.